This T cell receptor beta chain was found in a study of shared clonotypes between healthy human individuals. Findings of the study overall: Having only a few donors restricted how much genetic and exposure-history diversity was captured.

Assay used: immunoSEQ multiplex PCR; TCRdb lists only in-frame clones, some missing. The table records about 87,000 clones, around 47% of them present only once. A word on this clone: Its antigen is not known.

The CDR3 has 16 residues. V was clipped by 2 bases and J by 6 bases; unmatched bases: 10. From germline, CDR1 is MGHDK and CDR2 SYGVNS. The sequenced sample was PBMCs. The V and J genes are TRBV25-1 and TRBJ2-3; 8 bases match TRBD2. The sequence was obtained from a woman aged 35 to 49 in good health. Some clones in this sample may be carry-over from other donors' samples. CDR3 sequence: CASSETGSGKLDTQYF. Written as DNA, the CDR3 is TGTGCCAGCAGTGAAACTGGTAGCGGGAAATTGGATACGCAGTATTTT.